Each of the 32 T cell receptor beta chains below was sequenced from the same sample in a study of blood T cell repertoires in COVID-19. The assay was immunoSEQ multiplex PCR, and TCRdb's table has in-frame clones only and misses some. This sample has approximately 97,000 clones, with less than 90% found just once. Sequenced sample: peripheral blood. The receptors come from a woman aged 80 or over with acute or convalescent COVID-19.

This clone has only a few counts. This chain links TRBV5-5 with TRBJ2-7, with 7 bases identical to TRBD1. Germline V CDR1 and CDR2: SGHKS, YYEKEE (reference sequence). With V trimmed by 6 bases and J by 3 bases, 12 bases remained unmatched. The CDR3 consists of 15 residues. The CDR3 bases are TGTGCCAGCAACCGAATTGGGACAGACTTCTACGAGCAGTACTTC. Translation: CASNRIGTDFYEQYF.

The count of this clone is one. The CDR3 region is CASSFPDRGIQPQHF. DNA of the CDR3: TGTGCCAGCAGTTTCCCGGACAGGGGGATTCAGCCCCAGCATTTT. The J gene is TRBJ1-5, the V gene TRBV6-6; 10 nucleotides align to TRBD1. The length of the CDR3 is 15 residues. Germline-derived CDR1 and CDR2 are MNHNY and SVGAGI (reference sequence). Germline trimming cut 4 bases from V and 6 bases from J; bases unmatched to any gene: 6.

This chain joins TRBV19 and TRBJ1-2; D might be TRBD1 (5 bases). The CDR3 has 13 residues. Germline CDR1 is LNHDA and CDR2 is SQIVND (reference sequence). V lost 3 bases, J lost 3 bases, and 8 bases lay in between. Written as DNA, the CDR3 is TGTGCCAGTAGTATTCAGGGATACTATGGCTACACCTTC. Protein product: CASSIQGYYGYTF.

The chain couples TRBV19 to TRBJ1-5, with no clear D. This CDR3 has 15 residues. Trimming left V 3 bases short and J 3 bases short, with 12 bases between. Germline values: CDR1 LNHDA, CDR2 SQIVND (reference sequence). CDR3 protein: CASSILVGFNQPQHF. The CDR3 DNA reads TGTGCCAGTAGTATTTTAGTGGGCTTCAATCAGCCCCAGCATTTT.

The chain links TRBV19 to TRBJ1-5, with TRBD1 matching over 7 bases. CDR1 is LNHDA and CDR2 is SQIVND in the germline V gene (reference sequence). The CDR3 totals 15 residues. Trimming at V came to 6 bases and at J to 6 bases, leaving 11 bases not matched to a gene. The CDR3: CASRGPGQRGQPQHF. In nucleotides, the CDR3 is TGTGCCAGTAGGGGCCCGGGACAGAGGGGTCAGCCCCAGCATTTT.

The chain links TRBV4-1 to TRBJ1-1; D ambiguous. CDR3 length: 15 amino acids. CDR1 and CDR2 (germline): MGHRA, YSYEKL. Between the trimmed V and J ends, which lost 2 bases and 4 bases, there was a span of 14 bases. CDR3 in amino acids: CASSQLMRVGTEAFF. CDR3 bases: TGCGCCAGCAGCCAATTAATGAGGGTAGGCACTGAAGCTTTCTTT.

This chain joins TRBV5-4 and TRBJ2-2; 9 positions match TRBD2. Germline loops: CDR1 SGHNT, CDR2 YYREEE (reference sequence). CDR3 length: 15 amino acids. V dropped 6 bases and J dropped 3; count of bases not matched to a gene: 6. The chain's CDR3 is CASTAAGGDTGELFF. CDR3 bases: TGTGCCAGCACCGCCGCGGGGGGGGACACCGGGGAGCTGTTTTTT. Full variable domain (missing parts from reference TRBV5-4 and TRBJ2-2): ETGVTQSPTHLIKTRGQQVTLRCSSQSGHNTVSWYQQALGQGPQFIFQYYREEENGRGNFPPRFSGLQFPNYSSELNVNALELDDSALYLCASTAAGGDTGELFFGEGSRLTVL.

This clone was counted a few times. The chain is built from TRBV2 and TRBJ1-2, with TRBD1 identical over 10 bases. The germline V gene has CDR1 SNHLY and CDR2 FYNNEI. This CDR3 comprises 14 residues. V trimming: 6 bases; J trimming: 4 bases; junction bases outside the gene matches: 5. CDR3 region: CASRDRGGGYGYTF. The CDR3 nucleotides are TGTGCCAGCAGGGACAGGGGGGGCGGCTATGGCTACACCTTC.

The chain carries TRBV19 and TRBJ1-4; tentative D call: TRBD1 (6 bases). The CDR3 sequence is 14 residues long. V lost 4 bases and J 5 bases, leaving 11 bases between the germline ends. Germline lookup yields CDR1 LNHDA and CDR2 SQIVND (reference sequence). In DNA form, the CDR3 reads TGTGCCAGTAGTACAGGGGCCGAAAATGAAAAACTGTTTTTT. This sequence encodes CASSTGAENEKLFF.

This clone was observed once. An end of the junction differs from the germline gene, which may be a read error. V and J are TRBV9 and TRBJ1-3; no firm D call. Germline lookup yields CDR1 SGDLS and CDR2 YYNGEE. The CDR3 loop spans 17 amino acids. DNA of the CDR3: TGTGCCAACAGCGTAGAATTGAGTCCACGCTCTGGAAACACCATATATTTT. Encoded protein: CANSVELSPRSGNTIYF.

This rearrangement joins TRBV28 to TRBJ2-5; perhaps TRBD1 as D (5 bases). The CDR3 consists of 15 residues. Germline loops: CDR1 MDHEN, CDR2 SYDVKM. V shed 2 bases and J shed 1 base, with 11 bases lying between them. CDR3 loop: CASSLSVQAQETQYF. CDR3 nucleotide sequence: TGTGCCAGCAGTTTAAGCGTACAGGCCCAAGAGACCCAGTACTTC.

The rearrangement links TRBV3-1 (or the pseudogene TRBV3-2) to TRBJ1-6; D unclear. This CDR3 is 14 amino acids long. The ends were cut back, 3 bases at V and 5 bases at J, with 8 bases in the middle. Germline-derived CDR1 and CDR2 are LGHDT and YNNKEL (reference sequence). The DNA of the CDR3 is TGTGCCAGCAGCCAGCCGGGGAATAATTCACCCCTCCACTTT. Protein product: CASSQPGNNSPLHF.

The V gene is TRBV19, the J gene TRBJ2-7; TRBD2 aligns across 7 bases. The CDR3 extends over 14 amino acids. Germline lookup yields CDR1 LNHDA and CDR2 SQIVND (reference sequence). Unmatched junction bases numbered 4, after V lost 5 bases and J lost 0 bases. The CDR3 coding sequence is TGTGCCAGTAGTGGGGGGGGGAGCTCCTACGAGCAGTACTTC. Its translation: CASSGGGSSYEQYF.

This clone was seen a single time. This chain links TRBV6-5 with TRBJ1-4; TRBD1 matches 7 bases. The germline V gene has CDR1 MNHEY and CDR2 SVGAGI. The CDR3 totals 15 residues. The trim removed 5 bases at V and 7 bases at J, leaving 10 bases unmatched. CDR3 sequence reads: CASSLTYRGGEKLFF. CDR3 nucleotide sequence: TGTGCCAGCAGTCTTACATACAGGGGAGGTGAAAAACTGTTTTTT.

The chain employs TRBV30 and TRBJ2-1; TRBD2 aligns across 10 bases. Germline CDR1 GTSNPN, CDR2 SVGIG (reference sequence). Trimming cost V 5 bases and J 7 bases; bases outside gene matches: 8. The CDR3 totals 14 residues. In nucleotides, the CDR3 is TGTGCCTGGTCGACATCACTAGCGGGGAATGAGCAGTTCTTC. This sequence encodes CAWSTSLAGNEQFF.

The chain joins TRBV10-3 to TRBJ1-6; tentatively, D is TRBD1 (5 bases). V was shortened by 3 bases and J by 6 bases, with 15 bases between the two germline ends. Germline V gene sequence: CDR1 ENHRY, CDR2 SYGVKD. The CDR3 extends over 16 amino acids. The CDR3 DNA reads as TGTGCCATCAGTGATTTGACAGCAGCCACTAATTCACCCCTCCACTTT. Protein product: CAISDLTAATNSPLHF.

This sequence joins TRBV6-5 and TRBJ2-7, with TRBD1 as a possible D gene (5 bases). This CDR3 is built from 14 residues. Germline V gene lookup returns CDR1 MNHEY and CDR2 SVGAGI. V was cut by 2 bases and J by 4 bases, with 12 bases left in between. Here the CDR3 reads CASSYQRQLYEQYF. The CDR3 DNA is TGTGCCAGCAGTTACCAGAGACAGTTATACGAGCAGTACTTC.

The chain employs TRBV7-3 and TRBJ1-1; D ambiguous. V was pared by 4 bases and J by 0 bases, with 6 bases between. The CDR3 has 13 residues. Germline V gene lookup returns CDR1 SGHTA and CDR2 FQGTGA. CDR3 amino acids: CASSSRMNTEAFF. CDR3 sequence (DNA): TGTGCCAGCAGCTCGAGGATGAACACTGAAGCTTTCTTT.

V gene TRBV4-2 combines with J gene TRBJ1-5; D possibly corresponds to TRBD1 (5 bases). This CDR3 region has 15 residues. CDR1 and CDR2 (germline): LGHNA, YNFKEQ. Between the trimmed V and J ends, which lost 1 base and 0 bases, there was a span of 7 bases. CDR3 loop: CASSQGGDSNQPQHF. The CDR3, as DNA: TGTGCCAGCAGCCAAGGGGGCGATAGCAATCAGCCCCAGCATTTT.

This chain connects TRBV2 to TRBJ1-3; TRBD1 agrees at 7 bases. V shed 4 bases, J shed 4 bases, and the junction held 4 bases outside the gene matches. Per the germline V gene, CDR1 is SNHLY and CDR2 is FYNNEI. CDR3 length equals 14 residues. The CDR3 nucleotides are TGTGCCAGCAGTGCGACAGGGATGGGAAACACCATATATTTT. It specifies CASSATGMGNTIYF.

The chain combines TRBV5-1 with TRBJ1-3, with a tentative D call TRBD1 (5 bases). CDR1 is SGHRS and CDR2 is YFSETQ in the germline V gene. The CDR3 contains 14 residues. Trimming shortened V by 2 bases and J by 0 bases, and 6 bases separated the two germline ends. CDR3 nucleotide sequence: TGCGCCAGCAGCTTCGGGGGCTCTGGAAACACCATATATTTT. Its protein product is CASSFGGSGNTIYF.

The CDR3 DNA reads as TGTGCCAGCAGCGCTCAGGGGCAACGTGGTGGCTACACCTTC. Protein: CASSAQGQRGGYTF. The chain is built from TRBV27 and TRBJ1-2; tentative D call: TRBD1 (6 bases). CDR3 length equals 14 residues. The germline V gene has CDR1 MNHEY and CDR2 SMNVEV (reference sequence). The V end lost 6 bases, the J end lost 7 bases, and 18 bases lay between the germline ends.

The J gene is TRBJ2-1, the V gene TRBV19; D may be TRBD1 (6 bases). This CDR3 is built from 13 residues. Germline lookup yields CDR1 LNHDA and CDR2 SQIVND (reference sequence). Trimming took off 11 bases at V and 3 bases at J, with 14 bases between the two ends. In DNA form, the CDR3 reads TGTGCCTCTGGGGGCAGTCTCTACAATGAGCAGTTCTTC. Residues: CASGGSLYNEQFF.

The count of this clone is one. The rearrangement uses TRBV4-1 and TRBJ2-7, with D possibly TRBD1 on 6 matching bases. Trimming cost V 4 bases and J 2 bases, with 18 bases left between them. This CDR3 comprises 16 residues. Germline loops: CDR1 MGHRA, CDR2 YSYEKL. CDR3 coding DNA: TGCGCCAGCAGCCCTATGGTAATCGGGACACCCTACGAGCAGTACTTC. It specifies CASSPMVIGTPYEQYF.

This clone was seen once. The chain recombines TRBV10-3 with TRBJ2-1; 11 positions match TRBD2. The V gene end was trimmed by 6 bases and the J gene end by 7 bases; junction bases not matched to a gene: 5. This CDR3 comprises 14 residues. CDR1 ENHRY and CDR2 SYGVKD come from the germline V gene. The CDR3 protein is CAIRTSGVENEQFF. CDR3 nucleotides: TGTGCCATCAGGACTAGCGGGGTCGAGAATGAGCAGTTCTTC.

The rearrangement uses TRBV7-9 and TRBJ1-4, with TRBD1 matching 8 bases. Germline assignment: CDR1 SEHNR and CDR2 FQNEAQ (reference sequence). This CDR3 region has 15 residues. The junction had 6 bases not matched to a gene; V was cut back by 1 base and J by 8 bases. The CDR3 coding sequence is TGTGCCAGCAGCTTAGTAGGGACAGGAGGAGAAAAACTGTTTTTT. This translates into CASSLVGTGGEKLFF.

This chain joins TRBV29-1 and TRBJ2-3; maybe TRBD1 (5 bases). Germline values: CDR1 SQVTM, CDR2 ANQGSEA. V was cut by 1 base and J by 6 bases, with 14 bases left in between. The CDR3 runs 14 residues. The CDR3 DNA follows: TGCAGCGTTGAAGCGTCTAGGGGAATGGATACGCAGTATTTT. The encoded protein is CSVEASRGMDTQYF.

This chain's CDR3 is CAEARGNGELFF. The CDR3 DNA is TGTGCGGAAGCCAGGGGGAACGGGGAGCTGTTTTTT. V gene TRBV6-6 combines with J gene TRBJ2-2, with TRBD1 identical over 7 bases. CDR3 size: 12 residues. Germline values: CDR1 MNHNY, CDR2 SVGAGI (reference sequence).

V is TRBV13 and J is TRBJ2-7; 8 bases align to TRBD1. There are 15 residues in the CDR3. With V trimmed by 4 bases and J by 1 base, 6 bases remained unmatched. From germline, CDR1 is PRHDT and CDR2 FYEKMQ (reference sequence). The chain's CDR3 is CASSSKGQGSYEQYF. The CDR3 nucleotides read TGTGCCAGCAGCTCAAAAGGACAGGGTTCCTACGAGCAGTACTTC.

This CDR3 is CATSESEASGTLGTQYF. CDR3 coding DNA: TGTGCCACCAGTGAGAGTGAGGCTAGCGGGACCCTGGGTACGCAGTATTTT. V usage is TRBV24-1 and J usage is TRBJ2-3, with 9 nucleotides matching TRBD2. Per the germline V gene, CDR1 is KGHDR and CDR2 is SFDVKD. V shed 4 bases and J 8 bases; nucleotides not matched to a gene: 15. The CDR3 is 17 residues long.

This CDR3 is CASRGTGGNYGYTF. DNA for the CDR3: TGTGCCAGCAGGGGGACAGGGGGTAACTATGGCTACACCTTC. The chain recombines TRBV2 with TRBJ1-2; 11 bases agree with TRBD1. J was trimmed by 1 base and V by 6 bases; bases with no gene match: 1. Germline assignment: CDR1 SNHLY and CDR2 FYNNEI. The CDR3 has 14 residues.

This chain joins TRBV2 and TRBJ1-1; 10 bases map to TRBD1. V shed 5 bases and J 4 bases; nucleotides not matched to a gene: 4. Germline assignment: CDR1 SNHLY and CDR2 FYNNEI. The CDR3 covers 14 residues. CDR3 DNA: TGTGCCAGCAGTACGGGACAGGGGTTCACTGAAGCTTTCTTT. Translating it yields CASSTGQGFTEAFF.